Listed below are T cell receptor beta chains from one sample, sequenced in a study of monozygotic twins with inflammatory bowel disease. TCRdb re-called the 5' RACE reads, yielding one record per CDR3 amino acid sequence without DNA. The repertoire table contains 150,000 to 200,000 distinct CDR3 sequences. Sequenced sample: blood. These receptors were collected from a human donor with ulcerative colitis or Crohn's disease, or a healthy co-twin of an affected twin (not recorded which). CDR3s include the opening cysteine and the closing phenylalanine or tryptophan. Fields, in order: J gene, V gene, CDR3 protein.

J gene: TRBJ2-7
V gene: TRBV28
CDR3 protein: CASSFFALSRGHEQYF

J gene: TRBJ2-1
V gene: TRBV29-1
CDR3 protein: CSVEEVTHRGYNEQFF

J gene: TRBJ2-3
V gene: TRBV28
CDR3 protein: CASTPAVAGDTQYF

J gene: TRBJ2-3
V gene: TRBV29-1
CDR3 protein: CSATRAGGTSTDTQYF

J gene: TRBJ1-1
V gene: TRBV19
CDR3 protein: CASSTDRLGTEAFF

J gene: TRBJ1-2
V gene: TRBV7-3
CDR3 protein: CASSLTANYGYTF

J gene: TRBJ2-2
V gene: TRBV24-1
CDR3 protein: CATRGGIDRAGELFF

J gene: TRBJ2-7
V gene: TRBV12-3/TRBV12-4
CDR3 protein: CASSFSGTYEQYF

J gene: TRBJ2-2
V gene: TRBV15
CDR3 protein: CATSLDRTSTGELFF

J gene: TRBJ2-1
V gene: TRBV7-3
CDR3 protein: CASSFRPFEVTYNEQFF

J gene: TRBJ2-2
V gene: TRBV29-1
CDR3 protein: CSVAGITGELFF

J gene: TRBJ2-7
V gene: TRBV20-1
CDR3 protein: CSASAPTASTYEQYF

J gene: TRBJ1-6
V gene: TRBV5-4
CDR3 protein: CASSLAGQGLSPLHF

J gene: TRBJ2-6
V gene: TRBV24-1
CDR3 protein: CATSDPDRGRAGANVLTF

J gene: TRBJ2-1
V gene: TRBV20-1
CDR3 protein: CSAHPLAGTNRIDEQFF

J gene: TRBJ2-7
V gene: TRBV5-1
CDR3 protein: CANFLPSNGQGTTYEQYF

J gene: TRBJ1-1
V gene: TRBV5-1
CDR3 protein: CASSLTWGYTEAFF

J gene: TRBJ2-5
V gene: TRBV6-2/TRBV6-3
CDR3 protein: CASSYSTHSLQETQYF

J gene: TRBJ2-7
V gene: TRBV6-2/TRBV6-3
CDR3 protein: CASSSPETYEQYF

J gene: TRBJ1-3
V gene: TRBV5-1
CDR3 protein: CASSLDGPGNTIYF

J gene: TRBJ2-7
V gene: TRBV19
CDR3 protein: CASSMTGQGLLEQYF

J gene: TRBJ2-3
V gene: TRBV19
CDR3 protein: CASGTSGTDTQYF

J gene: TRBJ1-6
V gene: TRBV6-5
CDR3 protein: CASSFSGLNNSPLHF

J gene: TRBJ2-7
V gene: TRBV4-1
CDR3 protein: CASSQPGLAEQYF

J gene: TRBJ2-1
V gene: TRBV28
CDR3 protein: CASSFDQGVVVTSSYNEQFF

J gene: TRBJ2-2
V gene: TRBV27
CDR3 protein: CASRSLFAFPNTGELFF

J gene: TRBJ1-2
V gene: TRBV6-2/TRBV6-3
CDR3 protein: CASSYQGSAIYGYTF

J gene: TRBJ2-3
V gene: TRBV9
CDR3 protein: CASSVGTGQDTQYF

J gene: TRBJ1-1
V gene: TRBV19
CDR3 protein: CASSITGVNTEAFF

J gene: TRBJ2-1
V gene: TRBV19
CDR3 protein: CACSGGSGRRNEQFF

J gene: TRBJ1-1
V gene: TRBV5-1
CDR3 protein: CASSLAGSHTEAFF

J gene: TRBJ1-1
V gene: TRBV20-1
CDR3 protein: CSASEPLGLVAFF

J gene: TRBJ2-7
V gene: TRBV30
CDR3 protein: CAWSVQIGEQYF

J gene: TRBJ2-1
V gene: TRBV20-1
CDR3 protein: CSVVPNGLAGGKLSYNEQFF

J gene: TRBJ2-5
V gene: TRBV27
CDR3 protein: CASSLSPAGVGETQYF

J gene: TRBJ2-5
V gene: TRBV28
CDR3 protein: CASSLPDTETQYF

J gene: TRBJ1-5
V gene: TRBV2
CDR3 protein: CASSVDRGAVSNQPQHF

J gene: TRBJ2-2
V gene: TRBV12-3/TRBV12-4
CDR3 protein: CASSFGQGNTGELFF

J gene: TRBJ2-1
V gene: TRBV29-1
CDR3 protein: CSFGRADEQFF

J gene: TRBJ2-1
V gene: TRBV12-3/TRBV12-4
CDR3 protein: CASSLQGLADNEQFF

J gene: TRBJ2-1
V gene: TRBV6-2/TRBV6-3
CDR3 protein: CASSYVGYNEQFF

J gene: TRBJ2-2
V gene: TRBV11-2
CDR3 protein: CASSLAGMGTGELFF

J gene: TRBJ2-7
V gene: TRBV25-1
CDR3 protein: CASSDPGFPYEQYF

J gene: TRBJ2-7
V gene: TRBV5-1
CDR3 protein: CASSERRQSGLNYEQYF

J gene: TRBJ2-5
V gene: TRBV5-1
CDR3 protein: CASSYPGYEETQYF

J gene: TRBJ2-1
V gene: TRBV27
CDR3 protein: CASSFPDRYNEQFF

J gene: TRBJ2-7
V gene: TRBV28
CDR3 protein: CASSWRVYEQYF

J gene: TRBJ2-7
V gene: TRBV7-2
CDR3 protein: CASSPQGTGAYEQYF

J gene: TRBJ2-1
V gene: TRBV9
CDR3 protein: CASSVGGISYNEQFF

J gene: TRBJ2-7
V gene: TRBV24-1
CDR3 protein: CATSDSGRRGIDEQYF

J gene: TRBJ1-1
V gene: TRBV30
CDR3 protein: CAWSAGGGGTEAFF

J gene: TRBJ2-2
V gene: TRBV2
CDR3 protein: CASRLGQGGTGELFF

J gene: TRBJ2-2
V gene: TRBV7-7
CDR3 protein: CASSPSRRGTGELFF

J gene: TRBJ1-2
V gene: TRBV5-1
CDR3 protein: CASRASYGYTF

J gene: TRBJ2-1
V gene: TRBV24-1
CDR3 protein: CATSDQDRGDINEQFF

J gene: TRBJ2-3
V gene: TRBV29-1
CDR3 protein: CSVESPGTSGTTDTQYF

J gene: TRBJ2-7
V gene: TRBV30
CDR3 protein: CAWSGGDRDTYEQYF

J gene: TRBJ2-1
V gene: TRBV24-1
CDR3 protein: CATSDREIYRAQFF

J gene: TRBJ1-1
V gene: TRBV30
CDR3 protein: CAWSVTENTEAFF

J gene: TRBJ2-1
V gene: TRBV5-6
CDR3 protein: CASLQSGRAREQFF